These 9 T cell receptor beta chains came from one sample sequenced in a study of cytotoxic CD8 clonotypes in ibrutinib-treated CLL (dated by TCRdb to the early 2020s). Libraries were made using the immunoSEQ multiplex PCR assay. TCRdb retrieved this table from immuneACCESS and kept in-frame rearrangements only. Not all clones are present; in checked studies, unresolved V genes account for under half, and no reason is known for the remainder. Across this sample there are around 150,000 clones, with more than 70% seen only once. The ten largest account for about 2.9% of the sample. Sample time point, as interpreted from the label and publication: progressive disease on ibrutinib. Material: PBMCs, obtained at disease progression, from a patient treated with ibrutinib. These receptors were taken from a human donor with chronic lymphocytic leukemia.

V gene TRBV29-1 combines with J gene TRBJ2-5, with 7 bases aligning to TRBD2. This CDR3 spans 14 amino acids. The germline gives CDR1 SQVTM, CDR2 ANQGSEA. V lost 5 bases and J lost 5; bases outside the gene matches: 11. The CDR3 nucleotides read TGCAGCGTTACTGGGGAGGGAGGCCGGGAGACCCAGTACTTC. Translated: CSVTGEGGRETQYF. The whole variable domain, remainder taken from reference TRBV29-1 and TRBJ2-5, is SAVISQKPSRDICQRGTSLTIQCQVDSQVTMMFWYRQQPGQSLTLIATANQGSEATYESGFVIDKFPISRPNLTFSTLTVSNMSPEDSSIYLCSVTGEGGRETQYFGPGTRLLVL.

The chain couples TRBV4-2 to TRBJ2-3; 8 bases match TRBD2. The germline V gene has CDR1 LGHNA and CDR2 YNFKEQ. The CDR3 runs to 16 residues. The V and J ends lost 2 bases and 2 bases, in that order; junction bases with no gene match: 6. This chain's CDR3 is CASSQSLAGDTDTQYF. DNA of the CDR3: TGTGCCAGCAGCCAAAGCCTAGCGGGTGACACAGATACGCAGTATTTT.

This chain uses TRBV5-4 with TRBJ1-5; D remains ambiguous. CDR1 and CDR2 (germline): SGHNT, YYREEE (reference sequence). This CDR3 spans 14 amino acids. Between the trimmed V and J ends, which lost 2 bases and 8 bases, there was a span of 14 bases. In DNA, the CDR3 is TGTGCCAGCAGCTTCGGGAGAGGCAGTAAGCCCCAGCATTTT. Protein sequence: CASSFGRGSKPQHF.

The CDR3 protein is CASSQEDRASNTEAFF. CDR3 nucleotides: TGCGCCAGCAGCCAAGAGGACAGGGCTTCGAACACTGAAGCTTTCTTT. The chain uses TRBV4-1 and TRBJ1-1; 8 nucleotides align to TRBD1. This CDR3 comprises 16 residues. CDR1 and CDR2 from the germline V gene are MGHRA and YSYEKL. With V trimmed by 0 bases and J by 1 base, 4 bases remained unmatched.

This clone showed up just a few times. This sequence joins TRBV5-1 and TRBJ2-1; 11 positions match TRBD2. Germline V CDR1 and CDR2: SGHRS, YFSETQ. There are 15 residues in the CDR3. With 4 bases clipped from V and 6 bases from J, the junction kept 6 bases outside the gene matches. The CDR3 loop reads CASSGQTSGTNEQFF. CDR3 DNA sequence: TGCGCCAGCAGCGGTCAGACTAGCGGGACCAATGAGCAGTTCTTC.

This sequence joins TRBV5-5 and TRBJ1-2; the D is unclear. Germline V gene lookup returns CDR1 SGHKS and CDR2 YYEKEE (reference sequence). This CDR3 comprises 15 residues. The V end lost 4 bases, the J end lost 4 bases, and 17 bases lay between the germline ends. The CDR3 coding sequence is TGTGCCAGCAGCCCTCGGGAGGGATATACCTATGGCTACACCTTC. Its protein product is CASSPREGYTYGYTF.

The rearrangement joins TRBV7-2 to TRBJ1-1, with D tentatively TRBD1 (6 bases). The CDR3 is 16 residues long. Deletions cut 3 bases from V and 2 bases from J, with 16 bases between. CDR1 and CDR2 (germline): SGHTA, FQGNSA. The CDR3 DNA reads as TGTGCCAGCAGCTTTAAGACAGGCTCCTTTAACACTGAAGCTTTCTTT. Amino acid sequence: CASSFKTGSFNTEAFF.

The chain combines TRBV28 with TRBJ2-7, with D perhaps matching TRBD1 (7 bases). The V gene's germline CDR1 is MDHEN and CDR2 SYDVKM. V dropped 7 bases and J dropped 5 bases, with 21 bases sitting between them. The CDR3 sequence is 15 residues long. In DNA form, the CDR3 reads TGTGCCAGCATCTTCGGGGGCAGGGGGGCCGACGAGCAGTACTTC. This codes for CASIFGGRGADEQYF.

The chain combines TRBV7-2 with TRBJ1-5; D unclear. V was shortened by 0 bases and J by 3 bases, with 9 bases between the two germline ends. Per the germline V gene, CDR1 is SGHTA and CDR2 is FQGNSA. The CDR3 spans 15 residues. The DNA for the CDR3 is TGTGCCAGCAGCTTAGCAGCAGTCCCCAATCAGCCCCAGCATTTT. This sequence encodes CASSLAAVPNQPQHF.